What follows are 32 T cell receptor beta chains derived from one specimen sequenced in a study of T cell responses to AZD1222 COVID-19 vaccine. Sequenced by immunoSEQ multiplex PCR; TCRdb stores in-frame clones only, minus some. This sample has about 200,000 clones; approximately 90% occur once, and the top ten carry around 3%. The sequencing here drew on peripheral blood, taken 28 days after the second AZD1222 dose. The receptors derive from an adult who received the AZD1222 COVID-19 vaccine.

CDR3 coding DNA: TGCGCCAGCGCACCCTCTAGCGGGGCTCCCTACGAGCAGTACTTC. Translation: CASAPSSGAPYEQYF. This rearrangement joins TRBV5-1 to TRBJ2-7, with 9 nucleotides matching TRBD2. The germline gives CDR1 SGHRS, CDR2 YFSETQ. The CDR3 is 15 amino acids. J was trimmed by 2 bases and V by 7 bases; bases with no gene match: 10. The entire variable domain, with the rest obtained from reference TRBV5-1 and TRBJ2-7, is as follows: KAGVTQTPRYLIKTRGQQVTLSCSPISGHRSVSWYQQTPGQGLQFLFEYFSETQRNKGNFPGRFSGRQFSNSRSEMNVSTLELGDSALYLCASAPSSGAPYEQYFGPGTRLTVT.

The chain combines TRBV27 with TRBJ1-3; 8 nucleotides match TRBD1. V was clipped by 6 bases and J by 0 bases; unmatched bases: 10. The CDR3 spans 17 residues. Looked up from germline, CDR1 is MNHEY and CDR2 is SMNVEV (reference sequence). CDR3 sequence (DNA): TGTGCCAGCAGCCCGACAGGGGCTTACCTCTCTGGAAACACCATATATTTT. It yields the protein CASSPTGAYLSGNTIYF.

This rearrangement joins TRBV28 to TRBJ2-7; D may be TRBD2 (6 bases). Germline CDR1 reads MDHEN; CDR2 reads SYDVKM. Trimming took 6 bases from V and 9 from J, leaving 21 bases between them. This CDR3 region has 14 residues. CDR3 nucleotide sequence: TGTGCCAGCAGGTCCGGGACTTACGCCGGCGGGCAGTACTTC. Translating gives CASRSGTYAGGQYF.

This clone was detected once. This chain links TRBV9 with TRBJ2-7, with 7 bases fitting TRBD2. Germline values: CDR1 SGDLS, CDR2 YYNGEE. The CDR3 is 16 residues long. V lost 3 bases, J lost 1 base, and 10 bases stayed unmatched. This chain's CDR3 is CASSAESSGLSYEQYF. The CDR3 DNA is TGTGCCAGCAGCGCCGAATCTAGCGGACTTTCCTACGAGCAGTACTTC.

This clone has only one observation. V usage is TRBV27 and J usage is TRBJ2-1; D gene ambiguous. Germline V gives CDR1 MNHEY, CDR2 SMNVEV (reference sequence). The CDR3 runs 13 residues. Trimming pared 0 bases from V and 3 bases from J, leaving 3 bases between. This chain's CDR3 is CASSLSHYNEQFF. CDR3 in DNA: TGTGCCAGCAGTTTATCTCACTACAATGAGCAGTTCTTC.

The chain combines TRBV6-4 with TRBJ2-1; 13 nucleotides line up with TRBD2. The CDR3 spans 15 residues. Germline CDR1 MRHNA, CDR2 SNTAGT. The V and J ends lost 6 bases and 8 bases, in that order; junction bases with no gene match: 7. CDR3 in DNA: TGTGCCAGCAGCTACGGACTAGCGGGAGTGGATGAGCAGTTCTTC. It codes for CASSYGLAGVDEQFF.

The chain recombines TRBV7-9 with TRBJ2-3, with a weak D call TRBD2 (6 bases). The CDR3 is 12 residues long. V shed 5 bases and J shed 8 bases, with 11 bases lying between them. CDR1 and CDR2 from the germline V gene are SEHNR and FQNEAQ (reference sequence). The CDR3 spells CASSQTSSTQYF. The CDR3 DNA reads TGTGCCAGCAGCCAGACTAGTTCTACGCAGTATTTT. The full variable domain, rest sourced from reference TRBV7-9 and TRBJ2-3, is DTGVSQNPRHKITKRGQNVTFRCDPISEHNRLYWYRQTLGQGPEFLTYFQNEAQLEKSRLLSDRFSAERPKGSFSTLEIQRTEQGDSAMYLCASSQTSSTQYFGPGTRLTVL.

This clone has only one observation. V and J are TRBV15 and TRBJ2-2; D possibly corresponds to TRBD1 (5 bases). The CDR3 has 16 amino acids. The germline CDR1 and CDR2 sequences are LNHNV and YYDKDF (reference sequence). Deletions cut 1 base from V and 5 bases from J, with 14 bases between. The CDR3 region is CATSRVDGALTGELFF. The CDR3 DNA follows: TGTGCCACCAGCAGAGTAGATGGGGCCCTTACCGGGGAGCTGTTTTTT.

This chain connects TRBV7-8 to TRBJ2-5, with D perhaps given as TRBD1 or TRBD2 (5 bases each). V dropped 4 bases and J dropped 2 bases, with 5 bases sitting between them. CDR3 length: 12 residues. Germline assignment: CDR1 SGHVS and CDR2 FQNEAQ. CDR3 in amino acids: CASSWGQETQYF. The CDR3 bases are TGTGCCAGCAGCTGGGGGCAAGAGACCCAGTACTTC.

The chain is built from TRBV18 and TRBJ1-2, with D possibly being TRBD1 (5 bases). CDR3 length: 13 amino acids. V lost 3 bases to trimming and J lost 2 bases, with 7 bases between them. CDR1 and CDR2 from the germline V gene are KGHSH and LQKENI. CDR3 nucleotides: TGTGCCAGCTCACCGGACAAAAACTATGGCTACACCTTC. This translates into CASSPDKNYGYTF.

A word on this clone: The junction does not match germline at one end; this may be a read error. This chain joins TRBV7-9 and TRBJ2-7; 11 bases map to TRBD2. The CDR3 has 16 amino acids. The germline V gene has CDR1 SEHNR and CDR2 FQNEAQ (reference sequence). DNA for the CDR3: TGTGCCAGCAGCCTAGCCGGGACTAGCGGAACCTACGAGCAGTACTTC. Translating it yields CASSLAGTSGTYEQYF.

J is TRBJ2-1 and V is TRBV5-1; D possibly corresponds to TRBD1 (6 bases). From germline, CDR1 is SGHRS and CDR2 YFSETQ. V lost 0 bases and J lost 7, with 14 bases in between. This CDR3 comprises 15 residues. The CDR3 DNA follows: TGCGCCAGCAGCTTGGACAGGGCGCCGGTGAATGAGCAGTTCTTC. This encodes CASSLDRAPVNEQFF.

The J gene is TRBJ2-3, the V gene TRBV27, with TRBD2 as a possible D gene (6 bases). The germline V gene encodes CDR1 MNHEY and CDR2 SMNVEV (reference sequence). The CDR3 consists of 14 residues. V was shortened by 6 bases and J by 4 bases, with 14 bases between the two germline ends. CDR3 protein: CASSSGGAPDTQYF. CDR3 sequence (DNA): TGTGCCAGCAGCTCCGGAGGGGCCCCAGATACGCAGTATTTT.

CDR3 sequence (DNA): TGTGCCAGCAGCCTCCGGCCGGTAGATACGCAGTATTTT. It codes for CASSLRPVDTQYF. This rearrangement joins TRBV6-5 to TRBJ2-3; D ambiguous. V dropped 6 bases and J dropped 5 bases, with 12 bases sitting between them. There are 13 residues in the CDR3. Germline assignment: CDR1 MNHEY and CDR2 SVGAGI.

V and J are TRBV5-1 and TRBJ2-1; no reliable D call. Germline assignment: CDR1 SGHRS and CDR2 YFSETQ. V was shortened by 1 base and J by 8 bases, with 4 bases between the two germline ends. This CDR3 comprises 11 residues. Here the CDR3 reads CASSLKHEQFF. CDR3 coding DNA: TGCGCCAGCAGCTTGAAGCATGAGCAGTTCTTC.

This clone was observed a handful of times. The chain uses TRBV30 and TRBJ1-6; 7 positions match TRBD1. V dropped 8 bases and J dropped 7; count of bases not matched to a gene: 8. Germline CDR1 GTSNPN, CDR2 SVGIG (reference sequence). This CDR3 has 13 residues. In DNA form, the CDR3 reads TGTGCCAGCCATGGGACAGAGAATTCACCCCTCCACTTT. Amino acid sequence: CASHGTENSPLHF. Together with reference TRBV30 and TRBJ1-6, the CDR3 gives the full variable domain: SQTIHQWPATLVQPVGSPLSLECTVEGTSNPNLYWYRQAAGRGLQLLFYSVGIGQISSEVPQNLSASRPQDRQFILSSKKLLLSDSGFYLCASHGTENSPLHFGNGTRLTVT.

The CDR3 protein is CASSQPEGQETQYF. CDR3 bases: TGCGCCAGCAGCCAACCTGAGGGACAAGAGACCCAGTACTTC. This chain connects TRBV4-1 to TRBJ2-5; TRBD2 is a possible D gene (5 bases). Looked up from germline, CDR1 is MGHRA and CDR2 is YSYEKL. The V gene lost 2 bases and the J gene lost 2 bases, with 9 bases spanning the gap. The CDR3 extends over 14 amino acids.

The chain is built from TRBV28 and TRBJ2-1, with D perhaps TRBD1 or TRBD2 (5 bases each). V was clipped by 3 bases and J by 7 bases, with 13 bases between them. The germline gives CDR1 MDHEN, CDR2 SYDVKM. This CDR3 has 14 amino acids. CDR3 in DNA: TGTGCCAGCAGTTTCAGGGACGAAATAAATGAGCAGTTCTTC. Encoded protein: CASSFRDEINEQFF.

The CDR3 bases are TGTGCCAGCAAAGGGCGGGAGGGATCCTACGAGCAGTACTTC. Its translation: CASKGREGSYEQYF. The rearrangement links TRBV2 to TRBJ2-7; TRBD2 matches at 9 bases. After removal of 7 bases from V and 1 base from J, the junction contained 5 bases not matched to a gene. Germline CDR1 and CDR2: SNHLY and FYNNEI. The CDR3 is made up of 14 amino acids.

Regarding this clone: Mismatch with germline at one junction end may stem from a read error. This chain links TRBV5-4 with TRBJ2-5, with 9 positions matching TRBD2. Per germline, CDR1 SGHNT and CDR2 YYREEE (reference sequence). The CDR3 is made up of 15 amino acids. The CDR3 sequence is CAGRPGLANQETQYF. The CDR3 DNA reads TGTGCCGGCAGACCGGGACTAGCAAACCAAGAGACCCAGTACTTC.

The gene calls are TRBV5-1 and TRBJ2-1, with 7 positions matching TRBD2. The CDR3 is 18 residues long. V lost 3 bases to trimming and J lost 4 bases; unmatched junction nucleotides: 16. Germline CDR1 SGHRS, CDR2 YFSETQ. CDR3 region: CASSWGRGSGSQYNEQFF. The CDR3 bases are TGCGCCAGCAGCTGGGGTCGGGGTAGCGGGTCGCAATACAATGAGCAGTTCTTC.

The genes are TRBV7-9 and TRBJ2-7; 14 bases are a match to TRBD2. Germline assignment: CDR1 SEHNR and CDR2 FQNEAQ (reference sequence). After removal of 4 bases from V and 7 bases from J, the junction contained 6 bases not matched to a gene. This CDR3 region has 15 residues. The CDR3 is CASSSWGLAGDEQYF. The CDR3 nucleotides read TGTGCCAGCAGCTCTTGGGGACTAGCGGGAGATGAGCAGTACTTC.

The chain links TRBV7-6 to TRBJ1-1, with unresolved D. The CDR3 spans 13 residues. With 1 base removed from V and 0 bases from J, the gap between germline ends came to 3 bases. From germline, CDR1 is SGHVS and CDR2 FNYEAQ. CDR3 sequence reads: CASSLVVNTEAFF. CDR3 nucleotides: TGTGCCAGCAGCTTAGTGGTGAACACTGAAGCTTTCTTT.

The V and J genes are TRBV27 and TRBJ2-7, with 8 bases lining up with TRBD2. There are 18 residues in the CDR3. From germline, CDR1 is MNHEY and CDR2 SMNVEV (reference sequence). The junction had 23 bases not matched to a gene; V was cut back by 9 bases and J by 4 bases. The CDR3 DNA reads TGTGCCAGGCGAGACCTCCCTCCCGGGAGGGAGTGTTGGTACGAGCAGTACTTC. Translation gives CARRDLPPGRECWYEQYF.

The chain recombines TRBV24-1 with TRBJ2-7; D ambiguous. The germline CDR1 and CDR2 sequences are KGHDR and SFDVKD. The CDR3 loop spans 13 amino acids. Trimming took off 2 bases at V and 3 bases at J, with 7 bases between the two ends. The CDR3 sequence is CATSDSGIYEQYF. In DNA, the CDR3 is TGTGCCACCAGTGATTCCGGAATCTACGAGCAGTACTTC.

The chain has TRBV6-5 and TRBJ1-1; the D gene is possibly TRBD1 (5 bases). Germline V lookup: CDR1 MNHEY, CDR2 SVGAGI. The ends were cut back, 9 bases at V and 0 bases at J, with 14 bases in the middle. The CDR3 is 14 amino acids. The CDR3 loop reads CASTPLGVNTEAFF. The CDR3 DNA reads TGTGCCAGTACCCCTTTGGGGGTGAACACTGAAGCTTTCTTT.

The chain joins TRBV7-9 to TRBJ2-2; 7 bases fit TRBD1. The V gene's germline CDR1 is SEHNR and CDR2 FQNEAQ (reference sequence). This CDR3 contains 17 residues. After removal of 5 bases from V and 2 bases from J, the junction contained 11 bases not matched to a gene. CDR3 nucleotide sequence: TGTGCCAGCAGCGAAGCGACAGGGCGCATAAACACCGGGGAGCTGTTTTTT. It specifies CASSEATGRINTGELFF.

This clone was seen once. The V and J genes are TRBV7-9 and TRBJ1-5; D gene uncertain. The CDR3 runs to 12 residues. Trimming took off 1 base at V and 6 bases at J, with 4 bases between the two ends. CDR1 is SEHNR and CDR2 is FQNEAQ in the germline V gene (reference sequence). The CDR3 coding sequence is TGTGCCAGCAGCTTAGGGACTCAGCCCCAGCATTTT. Protein: CASSLGTQPQHF.

This sequence joins TRBV27 and TRBJ1-6; the D is unclear. Germline CDR1 reads MNHEY; CDR2 reads SMNVEV (reference sequence). CDR3 length equals 19 residues. Trimming removed 4 bases from V and 4 bases from J, with 23 bases in between. In nucleotides, the CDR3 is TGTGCCAGCAGTTCACTGGGCTCCTTCGGGCGATGGTATAATTCACCCCTCCACTTT. This codes for CASSSLGSFGRWYNSPLHF.

This clone came up once. The chain has TRBV11-1 and TRBJ1-1; possibly TRBD1 for D (6 bases). CDR1 and CDR2 from the germline V gene are SGHAT and FQDESV (reference sequence). The V and J ends lost 5 bases and 5 bases respectively, with 15 bases between them. The CDR3 runs 14 residues. The CDR3 here is CASSQQGEVTEAFF. In DNA, the CDR3 is TGTGCCAGCAGCCAACAGGGCGAAGTGACTGAAGCTTTCTTT.

The chain couples TRBV6-6 to TRBJ2-1; D is uncertain. CDR3 length: 15 amino acids. Germline V gene lookup returns CDR1 MNHNY and CDR2 SVGAGI (reference sequence). V was shortened by 6 bases and J by 2 bases, with 14 bases between the two germline ends. In DNA, the CDR3 is TGTGCCAGCAGGAGCCGACGCGGCACCTACAATGAGCAGTTCTTC. Protein: CASRSRRGTYNEQFF.

This rearrangement joins TRBV29-1 to TRBJ1-1; D not certain. V lost 3 bases, J lost 10 bases, and 21 bases lay in between. The CDR3 totals 14 residues. CDR1 is SQVTM and CDR2 is ANQGSEA in the germline V gene. The CDR3 nucleotides read TGCAGCGTTGATTTGGGCGCGATTTCCCTGGGAGCTTTCTTT. This gives the protein CSVDLGAISLGAFF.